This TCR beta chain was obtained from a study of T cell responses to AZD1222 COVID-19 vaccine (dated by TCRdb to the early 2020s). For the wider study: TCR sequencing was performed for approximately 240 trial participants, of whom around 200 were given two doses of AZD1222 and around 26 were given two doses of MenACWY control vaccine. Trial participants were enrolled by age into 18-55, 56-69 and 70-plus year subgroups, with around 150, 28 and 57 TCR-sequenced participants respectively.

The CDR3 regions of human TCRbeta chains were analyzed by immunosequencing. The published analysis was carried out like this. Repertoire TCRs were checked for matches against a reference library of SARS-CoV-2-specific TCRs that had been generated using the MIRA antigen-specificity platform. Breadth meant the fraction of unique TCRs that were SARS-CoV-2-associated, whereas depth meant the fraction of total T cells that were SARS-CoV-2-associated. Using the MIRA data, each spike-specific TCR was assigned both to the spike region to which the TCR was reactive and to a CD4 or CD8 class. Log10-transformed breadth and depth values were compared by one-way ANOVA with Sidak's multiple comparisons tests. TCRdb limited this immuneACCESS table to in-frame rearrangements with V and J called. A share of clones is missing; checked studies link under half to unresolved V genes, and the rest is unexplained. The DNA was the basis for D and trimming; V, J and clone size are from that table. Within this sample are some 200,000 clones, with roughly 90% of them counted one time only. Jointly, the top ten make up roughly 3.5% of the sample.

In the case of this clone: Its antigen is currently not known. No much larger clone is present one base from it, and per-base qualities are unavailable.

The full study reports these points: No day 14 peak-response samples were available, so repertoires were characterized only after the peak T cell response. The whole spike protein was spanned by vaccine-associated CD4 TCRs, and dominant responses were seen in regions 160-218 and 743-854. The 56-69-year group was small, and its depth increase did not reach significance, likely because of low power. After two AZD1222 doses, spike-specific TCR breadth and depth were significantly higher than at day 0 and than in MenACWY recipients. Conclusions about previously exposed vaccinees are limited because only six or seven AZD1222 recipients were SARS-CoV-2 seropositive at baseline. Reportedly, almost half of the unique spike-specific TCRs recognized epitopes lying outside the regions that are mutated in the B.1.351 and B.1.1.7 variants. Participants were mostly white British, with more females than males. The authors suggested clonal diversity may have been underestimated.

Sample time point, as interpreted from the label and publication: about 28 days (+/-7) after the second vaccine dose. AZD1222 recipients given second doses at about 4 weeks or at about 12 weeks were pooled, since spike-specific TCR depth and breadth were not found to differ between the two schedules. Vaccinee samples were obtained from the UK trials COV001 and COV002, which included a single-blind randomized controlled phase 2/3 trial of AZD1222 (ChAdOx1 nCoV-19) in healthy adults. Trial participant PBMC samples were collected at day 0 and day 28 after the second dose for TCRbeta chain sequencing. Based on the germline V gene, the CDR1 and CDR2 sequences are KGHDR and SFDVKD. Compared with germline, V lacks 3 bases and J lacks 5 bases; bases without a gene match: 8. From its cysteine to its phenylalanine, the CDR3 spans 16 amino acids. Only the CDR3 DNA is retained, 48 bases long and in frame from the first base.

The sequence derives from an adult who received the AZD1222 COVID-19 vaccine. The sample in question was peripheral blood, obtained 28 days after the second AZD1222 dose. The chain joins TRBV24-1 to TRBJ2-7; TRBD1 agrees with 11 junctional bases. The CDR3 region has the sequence CATSDGGQGVSNEQYF. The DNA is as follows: TGTGCCACCAGTGATGGGGGACAGGGGGTTTCAAACGAGCAGTACTTC.